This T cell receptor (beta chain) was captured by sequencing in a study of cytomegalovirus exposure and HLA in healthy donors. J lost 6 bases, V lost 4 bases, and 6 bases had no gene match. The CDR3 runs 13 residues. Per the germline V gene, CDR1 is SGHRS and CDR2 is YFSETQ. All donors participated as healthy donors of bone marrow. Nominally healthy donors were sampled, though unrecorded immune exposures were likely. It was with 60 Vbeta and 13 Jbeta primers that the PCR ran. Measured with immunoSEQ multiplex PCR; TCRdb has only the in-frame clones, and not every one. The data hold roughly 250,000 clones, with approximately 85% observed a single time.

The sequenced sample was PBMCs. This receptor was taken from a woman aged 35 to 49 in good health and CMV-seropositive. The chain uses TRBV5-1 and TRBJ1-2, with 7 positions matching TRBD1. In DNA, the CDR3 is TGCGCCAGCAGCATAAGACAGGGAGATGGCTACACCTTC. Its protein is CASSIRQGDGYTF.